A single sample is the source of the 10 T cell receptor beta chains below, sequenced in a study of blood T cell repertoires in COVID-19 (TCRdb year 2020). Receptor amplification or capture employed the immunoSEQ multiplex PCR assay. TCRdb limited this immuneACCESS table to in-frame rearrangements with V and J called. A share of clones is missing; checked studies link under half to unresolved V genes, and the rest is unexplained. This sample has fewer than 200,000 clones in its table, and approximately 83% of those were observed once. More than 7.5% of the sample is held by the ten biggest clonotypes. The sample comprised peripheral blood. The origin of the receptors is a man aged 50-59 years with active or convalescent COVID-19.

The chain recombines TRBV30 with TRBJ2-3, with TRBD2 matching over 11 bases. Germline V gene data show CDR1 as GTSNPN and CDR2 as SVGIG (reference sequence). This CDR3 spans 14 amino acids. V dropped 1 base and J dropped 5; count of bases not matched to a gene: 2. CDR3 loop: CAWSELAGGDTQYF. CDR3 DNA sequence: TGTGCCTGGAGTGAGCTAGCGGGAGGAGATACGCAGTATTTT.

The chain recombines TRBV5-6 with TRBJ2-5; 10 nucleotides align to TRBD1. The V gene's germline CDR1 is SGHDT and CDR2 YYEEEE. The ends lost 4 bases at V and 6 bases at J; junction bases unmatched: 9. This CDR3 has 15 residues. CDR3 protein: CASSHRDRGTKTQYF. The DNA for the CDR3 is TGTGCCAGCAGCCACCGGGACAGGGGTACGAAGACCCAGTACTTC.

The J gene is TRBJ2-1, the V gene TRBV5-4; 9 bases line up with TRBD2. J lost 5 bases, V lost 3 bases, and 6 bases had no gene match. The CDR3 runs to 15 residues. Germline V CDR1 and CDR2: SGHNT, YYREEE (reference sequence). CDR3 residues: CASSWGTSPDNEQFF. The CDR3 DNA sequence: TGTGCCAGCAGCTGGGGGACTAGCCCTGACAATGAGCAGTTCTTC.

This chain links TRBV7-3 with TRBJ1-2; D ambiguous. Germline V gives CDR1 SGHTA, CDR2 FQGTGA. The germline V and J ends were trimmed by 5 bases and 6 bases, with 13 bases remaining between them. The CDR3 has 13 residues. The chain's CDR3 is CASSLNPSDGYTF. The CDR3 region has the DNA TGTGCCAGCAGCCTAAACCCATCGGATGGCTACACCTTC.

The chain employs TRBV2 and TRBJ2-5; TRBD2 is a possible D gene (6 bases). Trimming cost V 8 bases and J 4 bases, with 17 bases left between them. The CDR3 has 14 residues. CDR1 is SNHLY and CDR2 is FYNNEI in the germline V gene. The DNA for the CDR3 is TGTGCCAGCTTTCAATTTGGGGGAGGAGAGACCCAGTACTTC. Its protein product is CASFQFGGGETQYF.

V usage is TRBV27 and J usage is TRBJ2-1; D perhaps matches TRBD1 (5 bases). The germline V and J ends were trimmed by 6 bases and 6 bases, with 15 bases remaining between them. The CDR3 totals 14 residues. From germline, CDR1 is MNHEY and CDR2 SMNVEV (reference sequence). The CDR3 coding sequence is TGTGCCAGCAGCACAGCCAGAACAGGCAATGAGCAGTTCTTC. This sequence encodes CASSTARTGNEQFF.

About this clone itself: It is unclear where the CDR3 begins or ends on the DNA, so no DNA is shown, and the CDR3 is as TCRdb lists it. The CDR3 sequence is CASSSSGQGLYEQYF. The gene calls are TRBV6-6 and TRBJ2-7; TRBD1, the table's D call, was not compared with the DNA. Including both end residues, the CDR3 is 15 amino acids long. CDR1 MNHNY and CDR2 SVGAGI come from the germline V gene (reference sequence).

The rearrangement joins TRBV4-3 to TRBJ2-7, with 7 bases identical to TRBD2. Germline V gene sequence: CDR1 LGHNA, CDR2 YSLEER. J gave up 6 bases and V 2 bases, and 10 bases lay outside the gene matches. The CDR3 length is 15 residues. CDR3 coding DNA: TGCGCCAGCAGCCAAACAACTAGCGCCGCGGCCGAGCAGTACTTC. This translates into CASSQTTSAAAEQYF.

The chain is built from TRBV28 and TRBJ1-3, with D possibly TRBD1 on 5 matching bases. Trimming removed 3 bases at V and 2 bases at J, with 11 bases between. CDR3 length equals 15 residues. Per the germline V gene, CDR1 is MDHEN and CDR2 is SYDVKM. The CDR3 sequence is CASSFSWGPGNTIYF. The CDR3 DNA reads TGTGCCAGCAGTTTCTCGTGGGGCCCTGGAAACACCATATATTTT.

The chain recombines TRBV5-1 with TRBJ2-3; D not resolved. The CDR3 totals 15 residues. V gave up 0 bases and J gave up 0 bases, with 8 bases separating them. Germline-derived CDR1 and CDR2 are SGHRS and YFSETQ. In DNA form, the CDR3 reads TGCGCCAGCAGCTTGGCCACATTTAGCACAGATACGCAGTATTTT. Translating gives CASSLATFSTDTQYF.